These 12 T cell receptor beta chains share one sample of origin, sequenced in a study of T cells after posttransplantation cyclophosphamide. Assay: immunoSEQ multiplex PCR; the TCRdb copy retains only in-frame clones and omits some. The sample yields approximately 22,000 clones, less than 90% seen once. A marrow graft followed busulfan-fludarabine conditioning, with cyclophosphamide on days +3 and +4. The sample consisted of PBMCs, taken after allogeneic stem cell transplant with posttransplant cyclophosphamide. The receptors were gathered from a female patient between 30 and 40 years old who received an allogeneic stem cell transplant from an unrelated donor, was CMV-positive, and had no GVHD. The T cells may partly be graft donor cells.

This clone was picked up a small number of times. The rearrangement joins TRBV10-3 to TRBJ2-7, with D tentatively TRBD1 (5 bases). The CDR3 spans 13 residues. V was clipped by 3 bases and J by 5 bases, with 11 bases between them. The germline V gene encodes CDR1 ENHRY and CDR2 SYGVKD. This chain's CDR3 is CAISDVGEHEQYF. CDR3 nucleotide sequence: TGTGCCATCAGTGACGTAGGGGAACACGAGCAGTACTTC.

This sequence joins TRBV19 and TRBJ2-6, with D perhaps matching TRBD2 (6 bases). The CDR3 covers 16 residues. Germline V CDR1 and CDR2: LNHDA, SQIVND (reference sequence). Trimming took 5 bases from V and 4 from J, leaving 15 bases between them. The chain's CDR3 is CASSLGGGAGANVLTF. Here the CDR3 DNA reads TGTGCCAGTAGTCTTGGTGGAGGGGCAGGGGCCAACGTCCTGACTTTC. Using reference TRBV19 and TRBJ2-6 for the parts outside the CDR3, the full variable domain is DGGITQSPKYLFRKEGQNVTLSCEQNLNHDAMYWYRQDPGQGLRLIYYSQIVNDFQKGDIAEGYSVSREKKESFPLTVTSAQKNPTAFYLCASSLGGGAGANVLTFGAGSRLTVL.

The gene calls are TRBV7-2 and TRBJ2-2; weak D call: TRBD1 (6 bases). The ends were cut back, 6 bases at V and 6 bases at J, with 14 bases in the middle. The length of the CDR3 is 14 residues. CDR1 SGHTA and CDR2 FQGNSA come from the germline V gene. CDR3 sequence reads: CASSIQGDSGELFF. The CDR3 DNA is TGTGCCAGCAGTATACAGGGAGATTCCGGGGAGCTGTTTTTT. The entire variable domain, with the rest obtained from reference TRBV7-2 and TRBJ2-2, is as follows: GAGVSQSPSNKVTEKGKDVELRCDPISGHTALYWYRQSLGQGLEFLIYFQGNSAPDKSGLPSDRFSAERTGGSVSTLTIQRTQQEDSAVYLCASSIQGDSGELFFGEGSRLTVL.

This clone has a single count. V is TRBV13 and J is TRBJ2-3; 10 bases are shared with TRBD1. V was pared by 3 bases and J by 2 bases, with 5 bases of the junction left unmatched. In germline, CDR1 is PRHDT, CDR2 FYEKMQ (reference sequence). The CDR3 totals 16 residues. The CDR3 spells CASSFPGTGDTDTQYF. The CDR3 DNA sequence: TGTGCCAGCAGCTTCCCCGGGACAGGGGACACAGATACGCAGTATTTT.

The rearrangement joins TRBV14 to TRBJ2-5; D might be TRBD2 (5 bases). The CDR3 sequence is 15 residues long. The germline gives CDR1 SGHDN, CDR2 FVKESK. V was clipped by 2 bases and J by 2 bases, with 12 bases between them. Here the CDR3 DNA reads TGTGCCAGCAGCCAACGAGGGTTGAGTCAAGAGACCCAGTACTTC. Protein sequence: CASSQRGLSQETQYF.

The genes are TRBV7-8 and TRBJ2-3; 10 nucleotides agree with TRBD2. This CDR3 region has 16 residues. Trimming cost V 2 bases and J 0 bases; bases outside gene matches: 2. Germline-derived CDR1 and CDR2 are SGHVS and FQNEAQ. The chain's CDR3 is CASSLLAGVSTDTQYF. CDR3 bases: TGTGCCAGCAGCTTACTAGCGGGGGTAAGCACAGATACGCAGTATTTT.

The chain carries TRBV20-1 and TRBJ2-1; D uncertain. CDR3 size: 11 residues. Germline CDR1 and CDR2: DFQATT and SNEGSKA (reference sequence). Trimming shortened V by 6 bases and J by 4 bases, and 7 bases separated the two germline ends. Here the CDR3 DNA reads TGCAGTGCAGCGTCATACAATGAGCAGTTCTTC. This sequence encodes CSAASYNEQFF.

The chain is built from TRBV9 and TRBJ2-3, with D perhaps TRBD2 (6 bases). The CDR3 spans 18 residues. With 0 bases removed from V and 0 bases from J, the gap between germline ends came to 17 bases. Germline CDR1 SGDLS, CDR2 YYNGEE. CDR3 DNA: TGTGCCAGCAGCGTAGAGCCGCATAGCGGCCTTAGCACAGATACGCAGTATTTT. This translates into CASSVEPHSGLSTDTQYF.

V is TRBV20-1 and J is TRBJ2-3; D gene unclear. CDR3 size: 11 residues. Germline-derived CDR1 and CDR2 are DFQATT and SNEGSKA (reference sequence). V was clipped by 4 bases and J by 3 bases, with 5 bases between them. In DNA, the CDR3 is TGCAGTGCTACCCCTACAGATACGCAGTATTTT. Its protein product is CSATPTDTQYF.

The chain is built from TRBV7-3 and TRBJ1-1, with no clear D. Germline lookup yields CDR1 SGHTA and CDR2 FQGTGA. Trimming pared 2 bases from V and 0 bases from J, leaving 7 bases between. The CDR3 sequence is 14 residues long. The CDR3 loop reads CASSLEQMNTEAFF. The CDR3 DNA is TGTGCCAGCAGCTTAGAACAGATGAACACTGAAGCTTTCTTT.

The V call is TRBV4-1, the J call TRBJ1-2; D gene uncertain. The ends were cut back, 0 bases at V and 8 bases at J, with 19 bases in the middle. The CDR3 runs 16 residues. Germline lookup yields CDR1 MGHRA and CDR2 YSYEKL. This CDR3 reads CASSQDRSTSGGGYTF. Written as DNA, the CDR3 is TGCGCCAGCAGCCAAGATCGCTCGACAAGCGGAGGCGGCTACACCTTC.

The chain links TRBV6-5 to TRBJ1-1; the match to TRBD1 covers 8 bases. Per the germline V gene, CDR1 is MNHEY and CDR2 is SVGAGI. This CDR3 spans 12 amino acids. V was clipped by 5 bases and J by 10 bases; unmatched bases: 6. CDR3 DNA: TGTGCCAGCAGTGAATCCGACAGGGGAGCTTTCTTT. This codes for CASSESDRGAFF.